This is a list of T cell receptor beta chains from one sample in a study of technical replicates of blood from a handful of donors. Clones were read by immunoSEQ multiplex PCR, and TCRdb kept only the in-frame ones, dropping some. The sample holds some 78,000 clones; 85% to 95% are singletons and the top ten take less than 0.5%. Material for sequencing was T cells isolated from PBMCs. These receptor sequences come from a human donor in good health. Both conserved end residues are part of each CDR3. D genes are given only for firm matches. Only some rows state a clone size, as once, few, many or a class for expanded clones.

length: 15
J: TRBJ2-3
V: TRBV9
D: NA
size: NA
DNA: TGTGCCAGCAGCGTAGCGGGAGTAGTCACAGATACGCAGTATTTT
CDR3: CASSVAGVVTDTQYF

length: 12
J: TRBJ2-7
V: TRBV27
D: NA
size: NA
DNA: TGTGCCAGCATGGGGGCCGCCTACGAGCAGTACTTC
CDR3: CASMGAAYEQYF

length: 15
J: TRBJ2-1
V: TRBV7-8
D: TRBD1
size: NA
DNA: TGTGCCAGCGCAGGAGGGACAGGCTCCTACAATGAGCAGTTCTTC
CDR3: CASAGGTGSYNEQFF

length: 16
J: TRBJ1-2
V: TRBV11-2
D: NA
size: NA
DNA: TGTGCCAGCACCGAAAATGGAGGACGGTCTAACTATGGCTACACCTTC
CDR3: CASTENGGRSNYGYTF

length: 14
J: TRBJ2-3
V: TRBV5-1
D: NA
size: NA
DNA: TGCGCCAGCAGCTTGGGACTATTAGGGGATACGCAGTATTTT
CDR3: CASSLGLLGDTQYF

length: 13
J: TRBJ1-1
V: TRBV2
D: NA
size: NA
DNA: TGTGCCAGCCTCAAACAGGGGAACACTGAAGCTTTCTTT
CDR3: CASLKQGNTEAFF

length: 15
J: TRBJ1-2
V: TRBV28
D: NA
size: NA
DNA: TGTGCCAGCAGTTTATCGGGACTCCTATGGGAAGGCTACACCTTC
CDR3: CASSLSGLLWEGYTF

length: 15
J: TRBJ1-5
V: TRBV14
D: TRBD1
size: NA
DNA: TGTGCCAGCAGACCATTTACAGGGGGAAGTCAGCCCCAGCATTTT
CDR3: CASRPFTGGSQPQHF

length: 14
J: TRBJ1-5
V: TRBV4-1
D: NA
size: NA
DNA: TGCGCCAGCAGCCAGATTGCAGGTACTCAGCCCCAGCATTTT
CDR3: CASSQIAGTQPQHF

length: 14
J: TRBJ2-7
V: TRBV7-9
D: TRBD1
size: NA
DNA: TGTGCCAGCAGCAGGGGACAGGGGGCTTACGAGCAGTACTTC
CDR3: CASSRGQGAYEQYF

length: 11
J: TRBJ2-3
V: TRBV29-1
D: NA
size: NA
DNA: TGCAGCGTTTTACAGGGCCATACGCAGTATTTT
CDR3: CSVLQGHTQYF

length: 11
J: TRBJ1-1
V: TRBV5-4
D: NA
size: few
DNA: TGTGCCAGCAGCCGAGGCACTGAAGCTTTCTTT
CDR3: CASSRGTEAFF

length: 13
J: TRBJ1-1
V: TRBV28
D: NA
size: NA
DNA: TGTGCCAGCGCCCCAACAGTGAACACTGAAGCTTTCTTT
CDR3: CASAPTVNTEAFF

length: 14
J: TRBJ2-3
V: TRBV10-3
D: TRBD2
size: NA
DNA: TGTGCCATCGGAGCGACTAGCCACGAAGATACGCAGTATTTT
CDR3: CAIGATSHEDTQYF

length: 17
J: TRBJ1-4
V: TRBV4-1
D: TRBD1
size: NA
DNA: TGCGCCAGCAGCCAAGATCGGAAGGGGGCAGTCTACGAAAAACTGTTTTTT
CDR3: CASSQDRKGAVYEKLFF

length: 16
J: TRBJ2-4
V: TRBV27
D: TRBD1
size: NA
DNA: TGTGCCAGCAGTGGGACAGGGTTGGTGACCAAAAACATTCAGTACTTC
CDR3: CASSGTGLVTKNIQYF

length: 15
J: TRBJ1-2
V: TRBV4-1
D: NA
size: NA
DNA: TGCGCCAGCAGCCAAGGGCAGGGTTTGGGCTATGGCTACACCTTC
CDR3: CASSQGQGLGYGYTF

length: 14
J: TRBJ1-2
V: TRBV6-5
D: NA
size: NA
DNA: TGTGCCAGCAGTTGGATAGGGCAGGGGTATGGCTACACCTTC
CDR3: CASSWIGQGYGYTF

length: 14
J: TRBJ2-1
V: TRBV29-1
D: TRBD1
size: once
DNA: TGCAGCGTTGTCAACAGGGGCTTCGGGAATGAGCAGTTCTTC
CDR3: CSVVNRGFGNEQFF

length: 16
J: TRBJ2-6
V: TRBV15
D: TRBD1
size: NA
DNA: TGTGCCACCAGCAGAGATCAGGGGGCAGGGGCCAACGTCCTGACTTTC
CDR3: CATSRDQGAGANVLTF

length: 18
J: TRBJ2-3
V: TRBV27
D: TRBD2
size: once
DNA: TGTGCCAGGATGGGGGGGTGTGTACTAGCGGGAGTCACAGATACGCAGTATTTT
CDR3: CARMGGCVLAGVTDTQYF

length: 14
J: TRBJ1-1
V: TRBV5-1
D: NA
size: NA
DNA: TGCGCCAGCACCCCGCCGGGAGAGGGGACTGAAGCTTTCTTT
CDR3: CASTPPGEGTEAFF

length: 15
J: TRBJ2-2
V: TRBV28
D: TRBD2
size: few
DNA: TGTGCCAGCAGTTTTGTGGCGGGAGCGGGCGGGGAGCTGTTTTTT
CDR3: CASSFVAGAGGELFF

length: 14
J: TRBJ1-2
V: TRBV9
D: NA
size: NA
DNA: TGTGCCAGCAGCGTAGGAGAAGGGAGGGGAGGCTACACCTTC
CDR3: CASSVGEGRGGYTF

length: 14
J: TRBJ2-7
V: TRBV9
D: NA
size: NA
DNA: TGTGCCAGCAGCGCCGGGTCCTCCGCCTACGAGCAGTACTTC
CDR3: CASSAGSSAYEQYF

length: 14
J: TRBJ2-3
V: TRBV6-6
D: NA
size: NA
DNA: TGTGCCAGCAGTTATCCGCGGGCTGGAGATACGCAGTATTTT
CDR3: CASSYPRAGDTQYF

length: 17
J: TRBJ2-1
V: TRBV18
D: TRBD2
size: NA
DNA: TGTGCCAGCTCAGGGTCGCGGGAGGGGTTTGGATACAATGAGCAGTTCTTC
CDR3: CASSGSREGFGYNEQFF

length: 15
J: TRBJ1-1
V: TRBV28
D: NA
size: NA
DNA: TGTGCCAGCAGTTTATACACAGGCGTAAGGGGTGAAGCTTTCTTT
CDR3: CASSLYTGVRGEAFF

length: 16
J: TRBJ1-2
V: TRBV7-3
D: TRBD1
size: NA
DNA: TGTGCCAGCAGCCCGAATCCGGGACAGGCCCTCCTCGGCTACACCTTC
CDR3: CASSPNPGQALLGYTF

length: 14
J: TRBJ2-2
V: TRBV5-1
D: NA
size: NA
DNA: TGCGCCAGTAGAGGTAGTACGAACACCGGGGAGCTGTTTTTT
CDR3: CASRGSTNTGELFF

length: 14
J: TRBJ2-7
V: TRBV15
D: NA
size: NA
DNA: TGTGCCACCACAGAGGAACTAGGCGGTGTCGAGCAGTACTTC
CDR3: CATTEELGGVEQYF

length: 15
J: TRBJ2-5
V: TRBV5-4
D: TRBD2
size: NA
DNA: TGTGCCAGCAGCATGATTTTAGCGGGAGCAGAGACCCAGTACTTC
CDR3: CASSMILAGAETQYF

length: 15
J: TRBJ2-1
V: TRBV7-2
D: NA
size: NA
DNA: TGTGCCAGCAGCTTCTCAGACTGGGCCTACAATGAGCAGTTCTTC
CDR3: CASSFSDWAYNEQFF

length: 16
J: TRBJ1-3
V: TRBV6-5
D: TRBD1
size: NA
DNA: TGTGCCAGCAGTTACTACAGGGGCTACTCTGGAAACACCATATATTTT
CDR3: CASSYYRGYSGNTIYF

length: 15
J: TRBJ1-1
V: TRBV5-5
D: TRBD1
size: few
DNA: TGTGCCAGCAGCTTGGAGGGACAGGGGAACACTGAAGCTTTCTTT
CDR3: CASSLEGQGNTEAFF

length: 13
J: TRBJ1-1
V: TRBV19
D: NA
size: NA
DNA: TGTGCCACCGGAGAACGATTGATCGCTGAAGCTTTCTTT
CDR3: CATGERLIAEAFF

length: 16
J: TRBJ2-2
V: TRBV7-7
D: NA
size: NA
DNA: TGTGCCAGCAGCTTAGGGGCGAATCTGAACACCGGGGAGCTGTTTTTT
CDR3: CASSLGANLNTGELFF

length: 15
J: TRBJ2-1
V: TRBV28
D: TRBD2
size: NA
DNA: TGTGCCAGCAGACGCAGCGGGAGGGCCTACAATGAGCAGTTCTTC
CDR3: CASRRSGRAYNEQFF

length: 15
J: TRBJ1-1
V: TRBV13
D: NA
size: NA
DNA: TGTGCCAGCAGCCCGGGATTACGCATAAACACTGAAGCTTTCTTT
CDR3: CASSPGLRINTEAFF

length: 14
J: TRBJ2-7
V: TRBV28
D: TRBD1
size: NA
DNA: TGTGCCAGCAGTTCCGACAGGGGACTCTACGAGCAGTACTTC
CDR3: CASSSDRGLYEQYF

length: 15
J: TRBJ2-7
V: TRBV6-5
D: TRBD1
size: NA
DNA: TGTGCCAGCAGTTACACTTGGGACAGAACCTACGAGCAGTACTTC
CDR3: CASSYTWDRTYEQYF

length: 13
J: TRBJ1-2
V: TRBV25-1
D: NA
size: NA
DNA: TGTGCCAGCTTTTCAGACAGGTTCTATGGCTACACCTTC
CDR3: CASFSDRFYGYTF

length: 14
J: TRBJ2-3
V: TRBV9
D: NA
size: NA
DNA: TGTGCCAGCAGCGCCATCATGTTCACAGATACGCAGTATTTT
CDR3: CASSAIMFTDTQYF

length: 13
J: TRBJ1-2
V: TRBV29-1
D: TRBD1
size: NA
DNA: TGCAGCGTTGCGGGACAGGGGGACTATGGCTACACCTTC
CDR3: CSVAGQGDYGYTF

length: 12
J: TRBJ1-2
V: TRBV9
D: NA
size: NA
DNA: TGTGCCAGCAGCGGTGCGGGATATGGCTACACCTTC
CDR3: CASSGAGYGYTF

length: 19
J: TRBJ2-1
V: TRBV4-2
D: TRBD2
size: NA
DNA: TGTGCCAGCAGCCCCTGGACTAGTCGAGATGAAAGCTCCTACAATGAGCAGTTCTTC
CDR3: CASSPWTSRDESSYNEQFF

length: 16
J: TRBJ1-5
V: TRBV19
D: NA
size: NA
DNA: TGTGCCAGTAGTAGAGGGGGATCCGTGAGCAATCAGCCCCAGCATTTT
CDR3: CASSRGGSVSNQPQHF

length: 15
J: TRBJ2-7
V: TRBV7-2
D: TRBD1
size: NA
DNA: TGTGCCAGCAGCTGGGACAGGATAACCTCCTACGAGCAGTACTTC
CDR3: CASSWDRITSYEQYF

length: 12
J: TRBJ1-2
V: TRBV30
D: TRBD1
size: NA
DNA: TGTGCCTGGAGGACAGGGCCGGGCGGCTACACCTTC
CDR3: CAWRTGPGGYTF

length: 13
J: TRBJ1-1
V: TRBV19
D: NA
size: NA
DNA: TGTGCCAGTAAACAGGGCTGGTCCACTGAAGCTTTCTTT
CDR3: CASKQGWSTEAFF

length: 15
J: TRBJ2-5
V: TRBV5-1
D: NA
size: NA
DNA: TGCGCCAGCAGCCGTCGGGGGTTTTCACAAGAGACCCAGTACTTC
CDR3: CASSRRGFSQETQYF